This TCR beta chain was recovered during a study of blood T cell repertoires in COVID-19. The overall study: The study drew acute and convalescent COVID-19 samples from the United States, Italy and Spain.

Under the authors' procedure: For nucleated cells, counts were estimated from reference gene primer amplification. The protocol was immunoSEQ multiplex PCR, while the TCRdb copy is restricted to in-frame clones and leaves out a portion. V and J calls and clone size follow that table, whereas D and trimming were derived from the DNA. The repertoire consists of 180,000 or so clones, with about 81% occurring once and the leading ten covering about 12%. This clone showed up just once. V was clipped by 4 bases and J by 0 bases, with 15 bases between them. The CDR3 runs 16 residues. Germline-derived CDR1 and CDR2 are SGHRS and YFSETQ. The Seattle patients joined while their infection was active and were tracked longitudinally afterward.

The sequence derives from a woman older than 75 with COVID-19, enrolled during active disease. The sequenced sample consisted of peripheral blood. V is TRBV5-1 and J is TRBJ2-3; no definite D call. DNA of the CDR3: TGCGCCAGCAGCAGATTTATGAGTTCTAGCACAGATACGCAGTATTTT. It yields the protein CASSRFMSSSTDTQYF.